Shown below are 6 T cell receptor beta chains from a single sample sequenced in a study of PD-1 blockade in classical Hodgkin lymphoma. Time point: cycle 4 day 1 (C4D1), after less than seven weeks of nivolumab. After autologous stem cell transplantation all patients relapsed, and prior brentuximab vedotin exposure differed between cohorts. Magnetic negative selection purified CD4+ T cells from thawed PBMCs. TCRdb's table, derived via immunoSEQ multiplex PCR, lists solely in-frame clones and lacks some. Among about 25,000 clones listed, roughly 80% were seen once. Sequenced here: CD4+ T cells from blood, sampled before the fourth cycle of nivolumab. The source is a human donor with classical Hodgkin lymphoma.

The genes are TRBV2 and TRBJ2-3, with D tentatively TRBD1 (6 bases). The CDR3 length is 12 residues. Trimming took 7 bases from V and 11 from J, leaving 16 bases between them. In germline, CDR1 is SNHLY, CDR2 FYNNEI. The CDR3, as DNA: TGTGCCAGCATCACAGAGTGGACAGTGCAGTATTTT. Its protein is CASITEWTVQYF. The full variable domain, rest sourced from reference TRBV2 and TRBJ2-3, is EPEVTQTPSHQVTQMGQEVILRCVPISNHLYFYWYRQILGQKVEFLVSFYNNEISEKSEIFDDQFSVERPDGSNFTLKIRSTKLEDSAMYFCASITEWTVQYFGPGTRLTVL.

The chain has TRBV6-1 and TRBJ2-7, with D possibly TRBD1 on 6 matching bases. V was cut by 7 bases and J by 0 bases, with 16 bases left in between. The CDR3 has 15 amino acids. From germline, CDR1 is MNHNS and CDR2 SASEGT. The DNA for the CDR3 is TGTGCCAGCACCCCCGGGACATCACTCTCCTACGAGCAGTACTTC. It encodes CASTPGTSLSYEQYF.

This clone was observed once. CDR3 in amino acids: CASSDRYTEAFF. Here the CDR3 DNA reads TGTGCCAGCAGCGACAGGTACACTGAAGCTTTCTTT. The V and J genes are TRBV5-6 and TRBJ1-1; TRBD1 might be the D (6 bases). The length of the CDR3 is 12 residues. The V end was cut by 4 bases, the J end by 3 bases, with 7 bases between. Per the germline V gene, CDR1 is SGHDT and CDR2 is YYEEEE.

This clone came up once. This chain links TRBV5-1 with TRBJ2-3; 8 bases line up with TRBD2. Germline trimming cut 1 base from V and 5 bases from J; bases unmatched to any gene: 9. The CDR3 runs to 16 residues. Germline values: CDR1 SGHRS, CDR2 YFSETQ. The CDR3 protein is CASSLSAGGAGDTQYF. CDR3 DNA sequence: TGCGCCAGCAGCTTGTCCGCCGGGGGGGCCGGAGATACGCAGTATTTT.

The CDR3 region has the DNA TGTGCCTGGAGTGCCACCGGGACAGTTAACAATGAGCAGTTCTTC. This sequence encodes CAWSATGTVNNEQFF. The chain joins TRBV30 to TRBJ2-1, with 7 positions matching TRBD1. This CDR3 spans 15 amino acids. The V gene's germline CDR1 is GTSNPN and CDR2 SVGIG (reference sequence). V shed 1 base, J shed 5 bases, and the junction held 8 bases outside the gene matches.

The genes are TRBV28 and TRBJ1-2, with 7 bases matching TRBD1. Germline trimming cut 6 bases from V and 7 bases from J; bases unmatched to any gene: 14. This CDR3 region has 15 residues. Germline CDR1 is MDHEN and CDR2 is SYDVKM. The CDR3 is CASRKGNRGSTGYTF. CDR3 sequence (DNA): TGTGCCAGCAGAAAGGGGAACAGGGGTAGTACTGGCTACACCTTC.